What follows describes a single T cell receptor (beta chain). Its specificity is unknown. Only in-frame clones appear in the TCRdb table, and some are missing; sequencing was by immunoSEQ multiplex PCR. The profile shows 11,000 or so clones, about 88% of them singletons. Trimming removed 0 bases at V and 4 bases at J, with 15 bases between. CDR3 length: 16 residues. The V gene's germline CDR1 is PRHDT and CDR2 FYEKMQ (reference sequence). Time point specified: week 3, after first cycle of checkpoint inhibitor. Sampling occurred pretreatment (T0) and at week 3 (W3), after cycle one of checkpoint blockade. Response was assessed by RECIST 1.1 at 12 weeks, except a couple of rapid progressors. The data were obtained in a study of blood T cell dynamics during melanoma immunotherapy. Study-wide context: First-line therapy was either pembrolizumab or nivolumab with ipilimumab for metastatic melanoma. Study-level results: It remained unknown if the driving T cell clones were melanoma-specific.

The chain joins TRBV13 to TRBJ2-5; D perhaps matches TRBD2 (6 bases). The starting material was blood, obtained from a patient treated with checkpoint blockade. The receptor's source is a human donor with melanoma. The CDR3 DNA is TGTGCCAGCAGCTTAGGGACATCCTGGGGAGGAGAGACCCAGTACTTC. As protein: CASSLGTSWGGETQYF.